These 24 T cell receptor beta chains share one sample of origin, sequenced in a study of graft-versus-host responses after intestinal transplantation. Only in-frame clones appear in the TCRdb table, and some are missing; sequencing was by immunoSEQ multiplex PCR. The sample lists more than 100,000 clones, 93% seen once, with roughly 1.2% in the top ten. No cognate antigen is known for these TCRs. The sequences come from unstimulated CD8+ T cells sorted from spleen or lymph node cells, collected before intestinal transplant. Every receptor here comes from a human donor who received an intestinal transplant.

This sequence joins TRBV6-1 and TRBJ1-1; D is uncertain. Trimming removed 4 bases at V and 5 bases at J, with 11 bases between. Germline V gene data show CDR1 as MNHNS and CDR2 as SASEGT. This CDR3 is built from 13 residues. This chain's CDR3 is CASSVSGRTEAFF. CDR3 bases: TGTGCCAGCAGTGTGTCCGGGAGGACTGAAGCTTTCTTT.

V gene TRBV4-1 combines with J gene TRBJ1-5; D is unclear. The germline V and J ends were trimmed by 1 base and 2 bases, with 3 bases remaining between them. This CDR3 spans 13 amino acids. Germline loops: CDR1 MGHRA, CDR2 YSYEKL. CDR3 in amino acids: CASSQAGNQPQHF. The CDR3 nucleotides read TGCGCCAGCAGCCAAGCAGGCAATCAGCCCCAGCATTTT.

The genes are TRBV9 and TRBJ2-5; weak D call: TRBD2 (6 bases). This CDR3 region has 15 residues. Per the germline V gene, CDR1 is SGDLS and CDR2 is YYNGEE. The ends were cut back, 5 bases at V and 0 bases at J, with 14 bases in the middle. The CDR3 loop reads CASSEAPGDQETQYF. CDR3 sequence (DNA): TGTGCCAGCAGTGAAGCACCGGGAGACCAAGAGACCCAGTACTTC.

This chain's CDR3 is CASSQEPGVEGADTQYF. DNA for the CDR3: TGCGCCAGCAGCCAAGAACCGGGGGTGGAGGGTGCAGATACGCAGTATTTT. The V gene is TRBV4-1, the J gene TRBJ2-3; tentative D call: TRBD2 (6 bases). Trimming took 0 bases from V and 4 from J, leaving 17 bases between them. CDR1 is MGHRA, CDR2 YSYEKL, per germline. The CDR3 is 17 residues long.

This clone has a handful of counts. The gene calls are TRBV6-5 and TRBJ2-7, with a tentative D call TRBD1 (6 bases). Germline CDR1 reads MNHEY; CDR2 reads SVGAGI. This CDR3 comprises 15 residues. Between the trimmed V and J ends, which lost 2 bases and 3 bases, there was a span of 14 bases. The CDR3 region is CASSYTGPSDYEQYF. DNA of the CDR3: TGTGCCAGCAGTTACACAGGGCCTTCGGACTACGAGCAGTACTTC.

CDR3 sequence reads: CASSYFPGGPVNEQFF. DNA for the CDR3: TGTGCCAGCAGTTACTTTCCGGGGGGGCCGGTCAATGAGCAGTTCTTC. This chain links TRBV6-5 with TRBJ2-1; 8 bases map to TRBD2. Germline CDR1 reads MNHEY; CDR2 reads SVGAGI. There are 16 residues in the CDR3. V was pared by 1 base and J by 6 bases, with 8 bases of the junction left unmatched.

This CDR3 reads CASSEGTGYNEQFF. The CDR3 bases are TGTGCCAGCAGTGAGGGGACAGGGTACAATGAGCAGTTCTTC. J is TRBJ2-1 and V is TRBV6-4; TRBD1 matches at 9 bases. With 3 bases clipped from V and 4 bases from J, the junction kept 1 base outside the gene matches. The CDR3 spans 14 residues. CDR1 and CDR2 from the germline V gene are MRHNA and SNTAGT.

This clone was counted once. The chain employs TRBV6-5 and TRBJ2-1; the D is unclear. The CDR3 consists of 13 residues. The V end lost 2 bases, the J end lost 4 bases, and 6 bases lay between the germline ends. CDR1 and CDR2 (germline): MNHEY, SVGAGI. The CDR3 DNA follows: TGTGCCAGCAGTTACCGCAGGTACAATGAGCAGTTCTTC. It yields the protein CASSYRRYNEQFF.

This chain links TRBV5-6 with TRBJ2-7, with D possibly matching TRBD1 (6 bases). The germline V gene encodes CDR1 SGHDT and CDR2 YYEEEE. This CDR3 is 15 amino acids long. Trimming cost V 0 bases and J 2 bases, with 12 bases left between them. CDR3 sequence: CASSLAPGQTYEQYF. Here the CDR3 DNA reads TGTGCCAGCAGCTTGGCGCCGGGACAAACCTACGAGCAGTACTTC.

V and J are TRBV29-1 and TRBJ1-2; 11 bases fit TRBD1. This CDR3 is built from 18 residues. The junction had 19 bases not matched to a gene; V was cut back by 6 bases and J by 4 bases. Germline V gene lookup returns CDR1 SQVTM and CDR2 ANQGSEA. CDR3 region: CSVYGGADRGHGGYGYTF. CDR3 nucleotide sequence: TGCAGCGTCTACGGGGGCGCGGACAGGGGGCATGGGGGCTATGGCTACACCTTC.

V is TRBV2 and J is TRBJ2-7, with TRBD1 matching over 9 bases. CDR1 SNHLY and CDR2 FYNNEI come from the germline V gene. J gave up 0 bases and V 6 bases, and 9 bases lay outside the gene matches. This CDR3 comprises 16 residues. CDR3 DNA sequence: TGTGCCAGCAGAGGCCCGGGACAGGGACTCTCCTACGAGCAGTACTTC. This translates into CASRGPGQGLSYEQYF.

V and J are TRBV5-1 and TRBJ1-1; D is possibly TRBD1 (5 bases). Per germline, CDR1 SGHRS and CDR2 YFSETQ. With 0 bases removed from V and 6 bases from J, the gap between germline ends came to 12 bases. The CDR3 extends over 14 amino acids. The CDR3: CASSLEQVGSEAFF. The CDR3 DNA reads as TGCGCCAGCAGCTTGGAACAGGTAGGGTCTGAAGCTTTCTTT.

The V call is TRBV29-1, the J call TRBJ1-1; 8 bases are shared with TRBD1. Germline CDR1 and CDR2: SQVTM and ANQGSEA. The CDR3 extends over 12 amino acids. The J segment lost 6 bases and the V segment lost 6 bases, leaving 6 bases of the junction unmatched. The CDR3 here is CSVATGAAEAFF. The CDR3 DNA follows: TGCAGCGTGGCGACAGGGGCAGCTGAAGCTTTCTTT.

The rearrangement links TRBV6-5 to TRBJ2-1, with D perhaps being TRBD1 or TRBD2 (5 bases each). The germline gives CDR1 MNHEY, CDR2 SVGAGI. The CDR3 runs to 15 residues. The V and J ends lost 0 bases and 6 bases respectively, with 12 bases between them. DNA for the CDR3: TGTGCCAGCAGTTACTCCGGGGCAGGTCCCAATGAGCAGTTCTTC. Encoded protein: CASSYSGAGPNEQFF.

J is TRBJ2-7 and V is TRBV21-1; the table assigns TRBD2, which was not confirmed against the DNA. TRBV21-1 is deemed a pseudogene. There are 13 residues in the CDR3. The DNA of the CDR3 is TGTGCCAGCAGCACCCCCGGGGGCTACGAGCAGTACTTC. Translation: CASSTPGGYEQYF.

The CDR3 loop is CASSSNSGGAWGEQFF. As DNA, the CDR3 is TGTGCCAGCAGCTCAAATAGCGGGGGGGCTTGGGGTGAGCAGTTCTTC. The V and J genes are TRBV7-6 and TRBJ2-1, with 11 bases matching TRBD2. There are 16 residues in the CDR3. After removal of 4 bases from V and 9 bases from J, the junction contained 11 bases not matched to a gene. Germline CDR1 is SGHVS and CDR2 is FNYEAQ.

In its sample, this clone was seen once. CDR3 DNA: TGCGCCAGCAGCTTGGAACAGGGAAGGAGCTACGAGCAGTACTTC. Translated: CASSLEQGRSYEQYF. The chain joins TRBV5-1 to TRBJ2-7; D might be TRBD1 (6 bases). Germline V gene sequence: CDR1 SGHRS, CDR2 YFSETQ. Trimming removed 0 bases from V and 3 bases from J, with 13 bases in between. This CDR3 has 15 amino acids.

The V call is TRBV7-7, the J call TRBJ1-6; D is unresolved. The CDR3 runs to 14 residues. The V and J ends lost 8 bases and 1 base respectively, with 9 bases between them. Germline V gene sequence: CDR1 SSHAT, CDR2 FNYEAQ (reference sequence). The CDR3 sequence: CASSYRSYNSPLHF. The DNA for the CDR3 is TGTGCCAGCTCGTATAGGTCCTATAATTCACCCCTCCACTTT. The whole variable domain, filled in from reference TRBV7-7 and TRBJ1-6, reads GAGVSQSPRYKVTKRGQDVTLRCDPISSHATLYWYQQALGQGPEFLTYFNYEAQPDKSGLPSDRFSAERPEGSISTLTIQRTEQRDSAMYRCASSYRSYNSPLHFGNGTRLTVT.

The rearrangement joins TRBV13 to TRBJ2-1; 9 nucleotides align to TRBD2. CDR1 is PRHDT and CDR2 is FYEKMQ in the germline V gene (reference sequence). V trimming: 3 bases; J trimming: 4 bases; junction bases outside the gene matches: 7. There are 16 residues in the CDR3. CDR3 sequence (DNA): TGTGCCAGCAGCTTCCTTAGCGGGGGCCATTACAATGAGCAGTTCTTC. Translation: CASSFLSGGHYNEQFF.

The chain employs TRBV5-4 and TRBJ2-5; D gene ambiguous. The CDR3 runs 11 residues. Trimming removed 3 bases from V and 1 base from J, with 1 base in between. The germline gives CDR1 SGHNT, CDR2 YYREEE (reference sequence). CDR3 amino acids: CASSSQETQYF. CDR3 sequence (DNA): TGTGCCAGCAGCTCCCAAGAGACCCAGTACTTC.

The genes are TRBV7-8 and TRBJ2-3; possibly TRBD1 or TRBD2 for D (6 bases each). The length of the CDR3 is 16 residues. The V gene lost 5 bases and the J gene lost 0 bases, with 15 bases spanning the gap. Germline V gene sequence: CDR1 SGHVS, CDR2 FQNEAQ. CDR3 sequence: CASSPPGASSTDTQYF. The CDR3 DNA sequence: TGTGCCAGCAGCCCTCCGGGGGCTTCTAGCACAGATACGCAGTATTTT.

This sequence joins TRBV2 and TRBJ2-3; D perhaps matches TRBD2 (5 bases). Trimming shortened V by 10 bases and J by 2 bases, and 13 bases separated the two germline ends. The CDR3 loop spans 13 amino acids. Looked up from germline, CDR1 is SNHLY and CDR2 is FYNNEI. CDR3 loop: CATEAETTDTQYF. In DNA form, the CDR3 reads TGTGCCACGGAAGCGGAAACCACAGATACGCAGTATTTT.

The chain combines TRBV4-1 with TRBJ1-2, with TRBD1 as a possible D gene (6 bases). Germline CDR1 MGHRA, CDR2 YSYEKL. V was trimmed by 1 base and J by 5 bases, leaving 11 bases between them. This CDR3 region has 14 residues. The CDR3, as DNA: TGCGCCAGCAGCCAAGTTGGACAGTTATATGGCTACACCTTC. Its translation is CASSQVGQLYGYTF.

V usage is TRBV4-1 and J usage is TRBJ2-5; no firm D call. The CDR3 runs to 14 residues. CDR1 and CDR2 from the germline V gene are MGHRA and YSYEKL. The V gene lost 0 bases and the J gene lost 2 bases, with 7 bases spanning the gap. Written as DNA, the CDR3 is TGCGCCAGCAGCCAAGATATGTTACAAGAGACCCAGTACTTC. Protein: CASSQDMLQETQYF.